This T cell receptor beta chain was sequenced for a study of CD8 T cells in ankylosing spondylitis. This clonotype showed up just a few times. The CDR3 is 14 residues long. The V and J ends lost 7 bases and 4 bases respectively, with 11 bases between them. TCRdb ran MiXCR on the 5' RACE reads and lists one entry per CDR3 protein. The table lists 200,000 to 300,000 distinct CDR3 sequences, 32% of them singletons, with around 4.4% in the top ten. The sequence came from a male donor with ankylosing spondylitis or in good health (not recorded which). Sequenced sample: blood, either unsorted or a sorted T cell fraction (not recorded which). The rearrangement links TRBV12-3 or TRBV12-4 to TRBJ1-6; no clear D gene. The DNA of the CDR3 is TGTGCCAGCACCCTGACGGTTTATAATTCACCCCTCCACTTT. This codes for CASTLTVYNSPLHF.